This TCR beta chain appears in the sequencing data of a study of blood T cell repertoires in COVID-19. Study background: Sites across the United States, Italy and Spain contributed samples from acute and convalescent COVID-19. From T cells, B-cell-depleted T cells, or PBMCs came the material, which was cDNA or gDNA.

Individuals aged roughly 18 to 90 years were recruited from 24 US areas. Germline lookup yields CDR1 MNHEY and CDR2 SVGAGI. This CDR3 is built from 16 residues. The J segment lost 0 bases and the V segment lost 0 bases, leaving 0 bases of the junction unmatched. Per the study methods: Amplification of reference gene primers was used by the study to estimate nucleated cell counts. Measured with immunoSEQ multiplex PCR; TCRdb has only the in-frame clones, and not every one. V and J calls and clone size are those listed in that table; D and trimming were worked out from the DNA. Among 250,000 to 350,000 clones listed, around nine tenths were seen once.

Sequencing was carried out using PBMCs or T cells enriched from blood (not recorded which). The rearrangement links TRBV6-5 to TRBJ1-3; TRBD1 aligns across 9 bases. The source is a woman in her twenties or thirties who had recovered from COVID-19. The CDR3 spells CASSYSTGGSGNTIYF. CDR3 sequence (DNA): TGTGCCAGCAGTTACTCGACAGGGGGCTCTGGAAACACCATATATTTT.